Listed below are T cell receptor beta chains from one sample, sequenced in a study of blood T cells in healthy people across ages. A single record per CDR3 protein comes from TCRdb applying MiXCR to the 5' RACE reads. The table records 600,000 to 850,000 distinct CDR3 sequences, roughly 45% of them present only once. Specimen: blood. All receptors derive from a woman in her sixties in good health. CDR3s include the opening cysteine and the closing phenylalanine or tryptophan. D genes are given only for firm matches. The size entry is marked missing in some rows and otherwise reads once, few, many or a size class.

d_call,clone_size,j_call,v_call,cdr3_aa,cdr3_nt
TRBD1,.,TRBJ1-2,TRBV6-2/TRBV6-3,CASSGRQGNYGYTF,TGTGCCAGCAGTGGCCGACAGGGGAACTATGGCTACACCTTC
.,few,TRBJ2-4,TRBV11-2,CASSLAGRFLNIQYF,TGTGCCAGCAGCTTAGCGGGCAGATTCTTAAACATTCAGTACTTC
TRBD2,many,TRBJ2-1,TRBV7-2,CASSTTSGGTQRNEQFF,TGTGCCAGCAGCACAACTAGCGGGGGTACCCAGAGGAATGAGCAGTTCTTC
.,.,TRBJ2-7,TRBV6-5,CASSYSTADYEQYF,TGTGCCAGCAGTTACTCGACGGCGGACTACGAGCAGTACTTC
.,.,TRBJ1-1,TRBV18,CASSPPRGINTEAFF,TGTGCCAGCTCACCACCGCGCGGGATTAACACTGAAGCTTTCTTT
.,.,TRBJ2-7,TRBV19,CASSIRGPLSEQYF,TGTGCCAGTAGTATTCGAGGCCCCCTAAGCGAGCAGTACTTC
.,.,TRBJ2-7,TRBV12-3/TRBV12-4,CASSLMLSYEQYF,TGTGCCAGCAGTTTGATGCTGTCCTACGAGCAGTACTTC
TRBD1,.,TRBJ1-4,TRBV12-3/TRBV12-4,CASNPGGGLNEKLFF,TGTGCCAGCAACCCAGGGGGAGGGCTTAATGAAAAACTGTTTTTT
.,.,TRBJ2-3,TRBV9,CASSDGQGSRGAVSTDTQYF,TGTGCCAGCAGCGACGGACAGGGCTCGCGGGGGGCCGTTAGCACAGATACGCAGTATTTT
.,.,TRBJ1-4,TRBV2,CASNLRRGVDEKLFF,TGTGCCAGCAATCTGAGGAGAGGGGTGGATGAAAAACTGTTTTTT
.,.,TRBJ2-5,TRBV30,CAWSVTRGRETQYF,TGTGCCTGGAGTGTAACGCGGGGGCGAGAGACCCAGTACTTC
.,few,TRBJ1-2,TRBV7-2,CASSLEGNRGYGYTF,TGTGCCAGCAGCTTAGAGGGGAATCGGGGCTATGGCTACACCTTC
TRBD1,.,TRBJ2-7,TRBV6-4,CASSIAGTDYNEQYF,TGTGCCAGCAGCATCGCCGGGACAGACTACAATGAGCAGTACTTC
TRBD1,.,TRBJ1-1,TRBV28,CASSPTDRDGTEAFF,TGTGCCAGCAGTCCAACCGACAGGGACGGCACTGAAGCTTTCTTT
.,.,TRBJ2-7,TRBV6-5,CASSYVRDNYEQYF,TGTGCCAGCAGTTACGTCCGGGACAACTACGAGCAGTACTTC
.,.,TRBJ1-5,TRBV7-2,CASSLSRQANQPQHF,TGTGCCAGCAGCCTAAGCCGACAAGCCAATCAGCCCCAGCATTTT
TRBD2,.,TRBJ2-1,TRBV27,CASSLIAGGPCNEQFF,TGTGCCAGCAGTTTGATAGCGGGAGGACCCTGCAATGAGCAGTTCTTC
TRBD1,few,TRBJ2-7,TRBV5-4,CASSGSTSGGLTYEQYF,TGTGCCAGCAGCGGTTCTACGTCAGGGGGCCTGACCTACGAGCAGTACTTC
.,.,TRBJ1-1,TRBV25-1,CASSEMAVGTEAFF,TGTGCCAGCAGTGAAATGGCAGTCGGGACTGAAGCTTTCTTT
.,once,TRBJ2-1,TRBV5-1,CASSLQDDEQFF,TGCGCCAGCAGCTTGCAGGACGATGAGCAGTTCTTC
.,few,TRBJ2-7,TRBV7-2,CASSPSEGASGQYF,TGTGCCAGCAGCCCCTCAGAGGGGGCTAGCGGGCAGTACTTC
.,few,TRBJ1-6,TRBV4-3,CASSQRRQNNSPLHF,TGCGCCAGCAGCCAACGTAGACAGAATAATTCACCCCTCCACTTT
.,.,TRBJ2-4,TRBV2,CARRDIRQLAKNIRYF,TGTGCCAGACGGGATATCAGACAACTAGCCAAAAACATTCGGTACTTC
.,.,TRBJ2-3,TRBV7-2,CASSRDRQGDTQYF,TGTGCCAGCAGTCGGGACCGGCAGGGGGATACGCAGTATTTT
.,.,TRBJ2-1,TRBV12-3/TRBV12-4,CASGFTGANYNERFF,TGTGCCAGCGGGTTCACGGGGGCGAACTACAATGAGCGGTTCTTC
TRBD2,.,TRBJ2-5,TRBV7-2,CASSGWTSGRGNEQYF,TGTGCCAGCAGCGGATGGACTAGCGGGAGGGGCAATGAGCAGTACTTC
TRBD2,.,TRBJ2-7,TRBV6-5,CASSYSGVAGESPYEQYF,TGTGCCAGCAGTTACTCGGGAGTAGCGGGAGAATCACCCTACGAGCAGTACTTC
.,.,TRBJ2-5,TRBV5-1,CASSLVPGSVETQYF,TGCGCCAGCAGCTTAGTTCCGGGGTCGGTGGAGACCCAGTACTTC
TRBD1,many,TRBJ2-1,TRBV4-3,CASSQALQGVNEQFF,TGCGCCAGCAGCCAAGCCCTACAGGGGGTCAATGAGCAGTTCTTC
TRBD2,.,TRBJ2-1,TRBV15,CATGTIAGPYNEQFF,TGTGCCACCGGCACAATAGCGGGACCCTACAATGAGCAGTTCTTC
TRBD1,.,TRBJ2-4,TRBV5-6,CASSLLPGTGGQTSAKNSQYF,TGTGCCAGCAGCTTACTTCCCGGTACAGGGGGCCAAACCTCAGCCAAAAACAGTCAGTACTTC
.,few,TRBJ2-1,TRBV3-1,CASSQDGKSTPYNEQFF,TGTGCCAGCAGCCAAGATGGCAAATCCACCCCTTACAATGAGCAGTTCTTC
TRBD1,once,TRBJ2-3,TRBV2,CASTPLDRGPDTQYF,TGTGCCAGCACCCCGTTGGACAGGGGCCCAGATACGCAGTATTTT
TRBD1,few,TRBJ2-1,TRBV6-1,CASRAYRGWDNEQFF,TGTGCCAGCAGAGCGTACAGGGGTTGGGACAATGAGCAGTTCTTC
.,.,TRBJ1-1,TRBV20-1,CSAPGGMNTEAFF,TGCAGTGCCCCAGGCGGGATGAACACTGAAGCTTTCTTT
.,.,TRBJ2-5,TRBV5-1,CASSSSVSVETQYF,TGCGCCAGCAGCTCCAGCGTAAGCGTGGAGACCCAGTACTTC
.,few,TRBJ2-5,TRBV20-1,CSARGGAYQETQYF,TGCAGTGCCAGAGGCGGTGCGTACCAAGAGACCCAGTACTTC
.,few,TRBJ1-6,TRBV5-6,CASSLDRGLNSPLHF,TGTGCCAGCAGCTTGGACAGAGGATTAAATTCACCCCTCCACTTT
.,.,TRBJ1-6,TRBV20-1,CSALFPQGRHNSPLHF,TGCAGTGCTCTATTTCCACAGGGACGGCATAATTCACCCCTCCACTTT
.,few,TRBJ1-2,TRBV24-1,CATRRNMGDGYTF,TGTGCCACCAGGCGGAACATGGGGGACGGCTACACCTTC
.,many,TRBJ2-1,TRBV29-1,CSDQGPYNEQFF,TGCAGCGACCAAGGGCCTTACAATGAGCAGTTCTTC
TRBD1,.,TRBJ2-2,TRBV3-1,CASSLSDRGNTGELFF,TGTGCCAGCAGCCTTTCTGACAGGGGGAACACCGGGGAGCTGTTTTTT
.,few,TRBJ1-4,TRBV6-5,CASSNGGYNEKLFF,TGTGCCAGCAGTAACGGCGGTTATAATGAAAAACTGTTTTTT
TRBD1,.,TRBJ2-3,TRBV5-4,CANSFDRGRADTQYF,TGTGCCAACAGCTTTGACAGGGGGCGAGCAGATACGCAGTATTTT
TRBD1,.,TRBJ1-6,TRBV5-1,CASSLVGQGSRGNSPLHF,TGCGCCAGCAGCTTGGTAGGACAGGGGTCCCGAGGTAATTCACCCCTCCACTTT
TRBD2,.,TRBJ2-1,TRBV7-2,CASSSRAGSSHNEQFF,TGTGCCAGCAGCTCCCGAGCGGGGAGCTCCCACAATGAGCAGTTCTTC
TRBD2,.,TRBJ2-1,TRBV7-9,CASSLGDPLTSGRAHEQFF,TGTGCCAGCAGCTTAGGGGACCCTTTGACTAGCGGGAGGGCTCATGAGCAGTTCTTC
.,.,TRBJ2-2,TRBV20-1,CSAPDPNTGELFF,TGCAGTGCCCCCGACCCTAACACCGGGGAGCTGTTTTTT
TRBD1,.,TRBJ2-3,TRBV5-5,CASSLPRQGEDTQYF,TGTGCCAGCAGCTTGCCGAGACAGGGGGAAGATACGCAGTATTTT
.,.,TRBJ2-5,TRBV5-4,CASSLAPVDETQYF,TGTGCCAGCAGCTTGGCCCCAGTCGACGAGACCCAGTACTTC
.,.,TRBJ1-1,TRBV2,CASRMVKGGAFF,TGTGCCAGCAGGATGGTAAAGGGAGGAGCTTTCTTT
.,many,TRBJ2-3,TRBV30,CAWRSKRSPRGTQYF,TGTGCCTGGAGGTCTAAAAGGAGCCCACGCGGTACGCAGTATTTT
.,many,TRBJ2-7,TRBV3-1,CASSRGASYEQYF,TGTGCCAGCAGCAGGGGGGCCTCCTACGAGCAGTACTTC
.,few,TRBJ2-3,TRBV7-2,CASSPPGGDTDTQYF,TGTGCCAGCAGCCCCCCGGGGGGCGACACAGATACGCAGTATTTT
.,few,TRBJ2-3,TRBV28,CASSSPGVGTDTQYF,TGTGCCAGCAGTTCACCAGGGGTAGGCACAGATACGCAGTATTTT
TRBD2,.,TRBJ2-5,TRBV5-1,CASTFTSGDVGEQYF,TGCGCCAGCACCTTCACTAGCGGGGATGTAGGTGAGCAGTACTTC
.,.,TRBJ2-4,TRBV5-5,CASSFGSWKSEQYF,TGTGCCAGCAGCTTCGGGAGTTGGAAGAGTGAGCAGTACTTC
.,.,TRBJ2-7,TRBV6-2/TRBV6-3,CASSYAWKSSYEQYF,TGTGCCAGCAGTTACGCATGGAAGAGCTCCTACGAGCAGTACTTC
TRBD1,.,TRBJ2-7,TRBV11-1,CASSLRTGRDEQYF,TGTGCCAGCAGCTTGAGGACAGGGAGAGACGAGCAGTACTTC